This T cell receptor (beta chain) was recovered during a study of control samples from healthy donors and cancer patients. The germline gives CDR1 SEHNR, CDR2 FQNEAQ (reference sequence). The CDR3 length is 15 residues. With 0 bases removed from V and 5 bases from J, the gap between germline ends came to 13 bases. Profiling relied on immunoSEQ multiplex PCR, and the TCRdb table lists in-frame clones only, not all of them. The data show 90,000 to 120,000 clones, with approximately 82% seen just once and approximately 7% held by the top ten. V usage is TRBV7-9 and J usage is TRBJ2-5; D is undetermined. The sample consisted of blood. This sequence was found in a man aged 18 to 35 in good health. The CDR3 protein is CASSLAGRVGETQYF. As DNA, the CDR3 is TGTGCCAGCAGCTTAGCGGGAAGGGTTGGGGAGACCCAGTACTTC. The full variable domain, with the rest looked up from reference TRBV7-9 and TRBJ2-5, is DTGVSQNPRHKITKRGQNVTFRCDPISEHNRLYWYRQTLGQGPEFLTYFQNEAQLEKSRLLSDRFSAERPKGSFSTLEIQRTEQGDSAMYLCASSLAGRVGETQYFGPGTRLLVL.